This T cell receptor (beta chain) emerged from a study of cytomegalovirus exposure and HLA in healthy donors. TCRdb's copy holds only in-frame clones and misses some; the assay was immunoSEQ multiplex PCR. This sample has about 110,000 clones; approximately 95% occur once, and the top ten carry approximately 0.67%. Deletions cut 0 bases from V and 10 bases from J, with 8 bases between. Germline V gene data show CDR1 as SGHRS and CDR2 as YFSETQ. This CDR3 region has 13 residues. This TCR was sampled from a woman in her late teens or twenties in good health and CMV-seronegative. This sequence joins TRBV5-1 and TRBJ1-6, with D hard to call. The specimen was PBMCs. DNA of the CDR3: TGCGCCAGCAGCTTGGCCGGGGTGTCACCCCTCCACTTT. This sequence encodes CASSLAGVSPLHF.